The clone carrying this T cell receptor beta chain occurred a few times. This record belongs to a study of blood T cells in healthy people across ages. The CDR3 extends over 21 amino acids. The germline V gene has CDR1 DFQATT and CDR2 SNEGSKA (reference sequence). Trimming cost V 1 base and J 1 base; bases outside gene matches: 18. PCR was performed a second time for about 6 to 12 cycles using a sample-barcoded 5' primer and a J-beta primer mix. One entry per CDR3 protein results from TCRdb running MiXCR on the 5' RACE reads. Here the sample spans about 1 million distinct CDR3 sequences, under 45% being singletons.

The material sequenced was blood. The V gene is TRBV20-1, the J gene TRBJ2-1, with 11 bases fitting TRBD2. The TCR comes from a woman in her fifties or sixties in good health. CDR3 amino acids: CSARATHGKLAGVASYNEQFF. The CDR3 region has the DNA TGCAGTGCTAGAGCCACACACGGTAAACTAGCGGGAGTAGCTTCCTACAATGAGCAGTTCTTC.